This TCR beta chain was found in a study of blood T cells in healthy people across ages. Next came a second PCR, run for about 7 to 12 cycles, which used a sample-barcoded 5' primer along with a J-beta primer mix. One entry per CDR3 protein results from TCRdb running MiXCR on the 5' RACE reads. The sample records fewer than 1,200,000 distinct CDR3 sequences, less than 25% being singletons. CDR1 is MDHEN, CDR2 SYDVKM, per germline. The CDR3 is made up of 16 amino acids. The data also belong to a second study, concerning T cells of mothers and their children.

This TCR derives from a girl aged 2-10 years in good health. The sequenced material came from blood. V gene TRBV28 combines with J gene TRBJ2-5, with 7 bases aligning to TRBD1. Judging by the DNA end, TRBJ2-1 fits better; the J call may be wrong. The CDR3 spells CASRHQGTEGDNEQFF. The CDR3 nucleotides are TGTGCCAGCAGGCACCAAGGGACAGAGGGAGACAATGAGCAGTTCTTC.